This note documents a single T cell receptor (beta chain) sequence. This entry is derived from a study of metastatic and nonmetastatic thyroid tumors. Patients had received no treatment of any kind before thyroid surgery. TCRdb reanalyzed the PCR reads via MiXCR. The table shows around 5,000 clones, with 28% occurring only once. V dropped 8 bases and J dropped 4 bases, with 13 bases sitting between them. The CDR3 sequence is 12 residues long. The chain joins TRBV5-3 to TRBJ2-7, with a possible D match to TRBD2 (5 bases). TRBV5-3 is designated an ORF whose function remains uncertain. The sample taken for sequencing was adjacent normal tissue. The origin of this receptor is a female donor with papillary thyroid cancer or a benign thyroid nodule (not recorded which). Some clones in this sample may be carry-over from other donors' samples. CDR3 in amino acids: CASSTDYYEQYF. The CDR3 region has the DNA TGTGCCAGCAGCACCGACTATTACGAGCAGTACTTC.